This TCR beta chain was observed in a study of human T cells and chemical hapten exposure. From the RACE reads, TCRdb called clonotypes with MiXCR, one entry per CDR3 protein. The table has nearly 95,000 distinct CDR3 sequences, more than 9.5% seen once; the top ten hold less than 2.5%. Noted time point: patch test 2, 6 weeks after DPC sensitization. Treatment in this sample: therapeutic diphenylcyclopropenone sensitization with weekly scalp DPC. The sample holds a few counts of this clonotype. V was cut by 2 bases and J by 4 bases, with 12 bases left in between. This CDR3 region has 15 residues. CDR1 LGHNA and CDR2 YSLEER come from the germline V gene.

The V gene is TRBV4-3, the J gene TRBJ1-5, with D perhaps TRBD1 (5 bases). This clonotype originated in a man aged 40-55 years with alopecia areata. Some clones in this sample may be carry-over from other donors' samples. The sequencing here drew on whole blood, taken in connection with sensitization to the hapten diphenylcyclopropenone (DPC). DNA of the CDR3: TGCGCCAGCAGCCAATTCTTGGGGGGTAATCAGCCCCAGCATTTT. This encodes CASSQFLGGNQPQHF.